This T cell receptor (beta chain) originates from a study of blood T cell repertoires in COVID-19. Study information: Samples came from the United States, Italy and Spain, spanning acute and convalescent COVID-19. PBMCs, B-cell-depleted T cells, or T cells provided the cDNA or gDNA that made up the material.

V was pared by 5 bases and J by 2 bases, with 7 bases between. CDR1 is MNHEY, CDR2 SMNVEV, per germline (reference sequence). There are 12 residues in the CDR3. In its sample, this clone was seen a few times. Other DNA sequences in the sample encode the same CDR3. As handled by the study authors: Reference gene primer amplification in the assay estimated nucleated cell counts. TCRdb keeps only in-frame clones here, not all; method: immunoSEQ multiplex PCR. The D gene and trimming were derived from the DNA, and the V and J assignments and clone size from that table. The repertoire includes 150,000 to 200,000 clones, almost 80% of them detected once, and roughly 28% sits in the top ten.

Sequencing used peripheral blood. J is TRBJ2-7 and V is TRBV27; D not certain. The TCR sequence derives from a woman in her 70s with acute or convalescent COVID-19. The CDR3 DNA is TGTGCCAGCAGTCGCGGTACCTACGAGCAGTACTTC. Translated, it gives CASSRGTYEQYF.